This passage covers 13 T cell receptor beta chains from one sample sequenced in a study of cytomegalovirus exposure and HLA in healthy donors. The PCR was carried out with 60 Vbeta primers and 13 Jbeta primers. Assay: immunoSEQ multiplex PCR; the TCRdb copy retains only in-frame clones and omits some. The sample holds 100,000 to 150,000 clones, roughly 79% seen once. The sample consisted of PBMCs. All receptors derive from a woman aged 40 to 50 in good health and CMV-seronegative.

The V call is TRBV10-3, the J call TRBJ2-5; D unclear. The CDR3 contains 12 residues. Germline V gene data show CDR1 as ENHRY and CDR2 as SYGVKD. Trimming cost V 3 bases and J 6 bases, with 8 bases left between them. The CDR3 nucleotides are TGTGCCATCAGTGATTCGAGGAAGACCCAGTACTTC. It yields the protein CAISDSRKTQYF.

This clone was counted a few times. This chain joins TRBV2 and TRBJ2-2; maybe TRBD1 (6 bases). Trimming removed 6 bases from V and 3 bases from J, with 14 bases in between. The CDR3 covers 15 residues. Germline CDR1 reads SNHLY; CDR2 reads FYNNEI. The CDR3 sequence is CASRGTWGDTGELFF. CDR3 nucleotide sequence: TGTGCCAGCAGGGGGACATGGGGCGACACCGGGGAGCTGTTTTTT. The whole variable domain, remainder taken from reference TRBV2 and TRBJ2-2, is EPEVTQTPSHQVTQMGQEVILRCVPISNHLYFYWYRQILGQKVEFLVSFYNNEISEKSEIFDDQFSVERPDGSNFTLKIRSTKLEDSAMYFCASRGTWGDTGELFFGEGSRLTVL.

This clone was detected only a few times. The V call is TRBV6-1, the J call TRBJ2-7, with TRBD1 as a possible D gene (6 bases). This CDR3 contains 15 residues. Looked up from germline, CDR1 is MNHNS and CDR2 is SASEGT. V was clipped by 2 bases and J by 3 bases, with 14 bases between them. CDR3 sequence: CASSESPTGFYEQYF. The CDR3 DNA reads as TGTGCCAGCAGTGAAAGCCCAACAGGGTTCTACGAGCAGTACTTC.

This chain joins TRBV6-1 and TRBJ1-1; D call uncertain. CDR3 size: 13 residues. Germline CDR1 MNHNS, CDR2 SASEGT. V lost 6 bases and J 2 bases, leaving 10 bases between the germline ends. CDR3 protein: CASRATGNTEAFF. The CDR3, as DNA: TGTGCCAGCAGAGCGACGGGAAACACTGAAGCTTTCTTT.

This chain uses TRBV28 with TRBJ1-2; 7 positions agree with TRBD1. The ends lost 4 bases at V and 4 bases at J; junction bases unmatched: 18. Per germline, CDR1 MDHEN and CDR2 SYDVKM. The CDR3 spans 18 residues. For the CDR3, the DNA is TGTGCCAGCAGTTCCTCGTTTTTCGGGACAGCGAGGGGCTATGGCTACACCTTC. Encoded protein: CASSSSFFGTARGYGYTF.

The chain has TRBV27 and TRBJ2-7, with a possible D match to TRBD1 (7 bases). CDR1 is MNHEY and CDR2 is SMNVEV in the germline V gene (reference sequence). Between the trimmed V and J ends, which lost 5 bases and 2 bases, there was a span of 25 bases. CDR3 length: 18 residues. The CDR3 region is CASSTRQGNRREAYEQYF. DNA for the CDR3: TGTGCCAGCAGTACTCGACAGGGAAATCGGCGGGAAGCCTACGAGCAGTACTTC.

This clone was found a few times. The chain carries TRBV11-2 and TRBJ2-7; a possible D gene is TRBD2 (5 bases). V lost 4 bases, J lost 3 bases, and 13 bases lay in between. CDR1 is SGHAT, CDR2 FQNNGV, per germline. CDR3 length: 14 residues. In DNA form, the CDR3 reads TGTGCCAGCAGCTCCATAGACGGGAACTACGAGCAGTACTTC. Protein sequence: CASSSIDGNYEQYF.

The CDR3 sequence is CASSHPGGGPSYNEQFF. The CDR3 bases are TGTGCCAGTAGTCACCCTGGGGGGGGCCCCTCCTACAATGAGCAGTTCTTC. The chain recombines TRBV19 with TRBJ2-1; D possibly corresponds to TRBD2 (7 bases). The CDR3 consists of 17 residues. With 5 bases removed from V and 0 bases from J, the gap between germline ends came to 17 bases. CDR1 is LNHDA, CDR2 SQIVND, per germline (reference sequence).

The V and J genes are TRBV2 and TRBJ1-4; a possible D gene is TRBD1 (5 bases). From germline, CDR1 is SNHLY and CDR2 FYNNEI. V was pared by 7 bases and J by 5 bases, with 11 bases between. The length of the CDR3 is 13 residues. CDR3 sequence (DNA): TGTGCCAGCATGGGGCAGGGAAATGAAAAACTGTTTTTT. As protein: CASMGQGNEKLFF.

The gene calls are TRBV5-1 and TRBJ1-1; possibly TRBD1 for D (6 bases). CDR1 and CDR2 from the germline V gene are SGHRS and YFSETQ. Deletions cut 2 bases from V and 4 bases from J, with 15 bases between. The CDR3 runs to 15 residues. CDR3 region: CASSFRTAVGTEAFF. The CDR3 coding sequence is TGCGCCAGCAGCTTCAGGACAGCCGTGGGCACTGAAGCTTTCTTT.

The chain joins TRBV19 to TRBJ2-7; 9 positions agree with TRBD1. After removal of 3 bases from V and 5 bases from J, the junction contained 11 bases not matched to a gene. This CDR3 is 16 amino acids long. Germline loops: CDR1 LNHDA, CDR2 SQIVND (reference sequence). The CDR3 coding sequence is TGTGCCAGTAGTATGGGTTTTGGACAGGGGTCCCACGAGCAGTACTTC. Its translation is CASSMGFGQGSHEQYF. Complete variable domain (other parts from reference TRBV19 and TRBJ2-7): DGGITQSPKYLFRKEGQNVTLSCEQNLNHDAMYWYRQDPGQGLRLIYYSQIVNDFQKGDIAEGYSVSREKKESFPLTVTSAQKNPTAFYLCASSMGFGQGSHEQYFGPGTRLTVT.

Regarding this clone: A far larger clone is off by one base, so a read error is likely. The V gene is TRBV7-9, the J gene TRBJ2-2; 8 bases are a match to TRBD1. CDR1 and CDR2 (germline): SEHNR, FQNEAQ (reference sequence). The CDR3 consists of 16 residues. CDR3 nucleotides: TGTACCAGCAGCTGGACAGGGATCGGGGACACCGGGGAGCTGTTTTTT. The encoded protein is CTSSWTGIGDTGELFF.

A few counts support this clone. This chain joins TRBV7-9 and TRBJ2-1; tentative D call: TRBD2 (6 bases). The CDR3 has 15 amino acids. V was shortened by 6 bases and J by 4 bases, with 16 bases between the two germline ends. Germline CDR1 and CDR2: SEHNR and FQNEAQ (reference sequence). The CDR3 sequence: CASSVIADLYNEQFF. The CDR3 DNA sequence: TGTGCCAGCAGTGTTATAGCGGACTTATACAATGAGCAGTTCTTC.